The 27 T cell receptor beta chains listed next were all sequenced from one sample in a study of T cells after yellow fever vaccination. TCRdb fed the 5' RACE reads into MiXCR, producing one record per CDR3 protein. The sample records some 350,000 distinct CDR3 sequences, 6.2% being singletons. The sequencing used PBMCs, collected 5 days after the yellow fever booster vaccination. These receptors were taken from a man between 25 and 39 years old who received the YFV17D yellow fever vaccine.

This clonotype was observed many times. V gene TRBV5-1 combines with J gene TRBJ2-1; D is ambiguous. This CDR3 spans 12 amino acids. V lost 5 bases and J 8 bases, leaving 11 bases between the germline ends. Germline values: CDR1 SGHRS, CDR2 YFSETQ. CDR3 nucleotides: TGCGCCAGCAGTTCGGAGTGGCATGAGCAGTTCTTC. This translates into CASSSEWHEQFF.

This clonotype showed up just a few times. The chain is built from TRBV29-1 and TRBJ2-7; D not resolved. The CDR3 is 11 amino acids. Trimming shortened V by 5 bases and J by 7 bases, and 12 bases separated the two germline ends. Germline-derived CDR1 and CDR2 are SQVTM and ANQGSEA. The CDR3 DNA reads as TGCAGCGTTTTGGGGTCGGGTGAGCAGTACTTC. It is translated as CSVLGSGEQYF.

This clonotype was seen more than once but under ten times. The V call is TRBV7-6, the J call TRBJ2-1; TRBD2 aligns across 9 bases. CDR1 and CDR2 from the germline V gene are SGHVS and FNYEAQ. V was clipped by 5 bases and J by 9 bases; unmatched bases: 14. This CDR3 is 16 amino acids long. CDR3 region: CASSPHPSGTSTEQFF. The CDR3 DNA follows: TGTGCCAGCAGCCCCCATCCTAGCGGGACTTCAACTGAGCAGTTCTTC.

The J gene is TRBJ1-2, the V gene TRBV7-2; D not resolved. Germline values: CDR1 SGHTA, CDR2 FQGNSA. The CDR3 is 15 amino acids. Trimming pared 0 bases from V and 5 bases from J, leaving 13 bases between. CDR3 nucleotides: TGTGCCAGCAGCTTAGCGCTGCAAGGGCAGTATGGCTACACCTTC. This sequence encodes CASSLALQGQYGYTF.

This clonotype occurred many times. The chain carries TRBV7-9 and TRBJ1-2; D not resolved. CDR1 SEHNR and CDR2 FQNEAQ come from the germline V gene (reference sequence). The V gene lost 3 bases and the J gene lost 2 bases, with 10 bases spanning the gap. The CDR3 length is 14 residues. CDR3 nucleotide sequence: TGTGCCAGCAGCTTGGGCCAGTTAAACTATGGCTACACCTTC. Translation: CASSLGQLNYGYTF.

This clonotype was observed at least ten times. This chain joins TRBV12-3 or TRBV12-4 and TRBJ2-1, with 8 positions matching TRBD2. V was pared by 7 bases and J by 7 bases, with 3 bases of the junction left unmatched. The CDR3 is made up of 12 amino acids. CDR3 sequence: CASNPGGNEQFF. The CDR3 nucleotides are TGTGCCAGCAATCCGGGGGGGAATGAGCAGTTCTTC.

The chain links TRBV4-1 to TRBJ2-2, with 7 nucleotides matching TRBD1. From germline, CDR1 is MGHRA and CDR2 YSYEKL. The CDR3 has 16 residues. V was pared by 1 base and J by 4 bases, with 6 bases of the junction left unmatched. The CDR3 nucleotides are TGCGCCAGCAGCCAAGGAAGGGGGCTAAGCACCGGGGAGCTGTTTTTT. This sequence encodes CASSQGRGLSTGELFF.

The CDR3: CAWSRLAGGPAGEQFF. CDR3 nucleotide sequence: TGTGCCTGGAGTAGACTAGCGGGAGGGCCAGCAGGTGAGCAGTTCTTC. The chain couples TRBV30 to TRBJ2-1; 14 positions agree with TRBD2. The CDR3 runs to 16 residues. The junction had 9 bases not matched to a gene; V was cut back by 2 bases and J by 9 bases. Germline CDR1 reads GTSNPN; CDR2 reads SVGIG (reference sequence).

This clonotype was seen a few times. The chain is built from TRBV18 and TRBJ1-5; D gene unclear. The germline CDR1 and CDR2 sequences are KGHSH and LQKENI. The CDR3 length is 15 residues. V lost 3 bases and J lost 11, with 20 bases in between. CDR3: CASSPQETSRLSQHF. The CDR3 nucleotides read TGTGCCAGCTCACCTCAGGAAACCTCCCGACTCTCCCAGCATTTT.

V usage is TRBV30 and J usage is TRBJ2-3; 8 positions match TRBD2. The V gene's germline CDR1 is GTSNPN and CDR2 SVGIG (reference sequence). The CDR3 is 12 residues long. V shed 8 bases, J shed 4 bases, and the junction held 5 bases outside the gene matches. CDR3 bases: TGTGCCCGCGGGACTAGGGCAGATACGCAGTATTTT. Its translation is CARGTRADTQYF.

This clonotype appeared a few times. V gene TRBV19 combines with J gene TRBJ2-2; 11 nucleotides match TRBD2. The CDR3 has 20 residues. Per germline, CDR1 LNHDA and CDR2 SQIVND (reference sequence). The junction had 16 bases not matched to a gene; V was cut back by 2 bases and J by 5 bases. The CDR3 DNA sequence: TGTGCCAGTAGTATAAAACCGGGACTAGCGGCCCCGGGTCGGACCGGGGAGCTGTTTTTT. This codes for CASSIKPGLAAPGRTGELFF.

V and J are TRBV10-3 and TRBJ2-3; D might be TRBD1 (6 bases). CDR3 length: 15 residues. Trimming stripped 6 bases from V and 4 bases from J, with 17 bases between. Germline assignment: CDR1 ENHRY and CDR2 SYGVKD. The CDR3 spells CAISQRGEGADTQYF. The CDR3 coding sequence is TGTGCCATCAGCCAGAGGGGTGAGGGGGCAGATACGCAGTATTTT.

This chain joins TRBV7-9 and TRBJ2-1; D is possibly TRBD2 (6 bases). V shed 4 bases and J shed 7 bases, with 17 bases lying between them. The CDR3 runs 15 residues. Germline V lookup: CDR1 SEHNR, CDR2 FQNEAQ (reference sequence). CDR3 coding DNA: TGTGCCAGCAGCTCCCTCGGGGGAACTAGTAATGAGCAGTTCTTC. Translating gives CASSSLGGTSNEQFF.

This clonotype has a handful of counts. The chain employs TRBV12-3 or TRBV12-4 and TRBJ2-7; 12 bases line up with TRBD1. V was pared by 3 bases and J by 4 bases, with 4 bases of the junction left unmatched. There are 15 residues in the CDR3. In DNA, the CDR3 is TGTGCCAGCAGTTTTTCGGGACAGGGGGCGTACGAGCAGTACTTC. This translates into CASSFSGQGAYEQYF.

This clonotype was counted ten times or more. The chain uses TRBV19 and TRBJ2-1; D is possibly TRBD1 (6 bases). The germline CDR1 and CDR2 sequences are LNHDA and SQIVND (reference sequence). The CDR3 totals 12 residues. Trimming shortened V by 7 bases and J by 8 bases, and 12 bases separated the two germline ends. The CDR3 DNA reads as TGTGCCAGTAAAGGCCAGGGGCATGAGCAGTTCTTC. Its translation: CASKGQGHEQFF.

This clonotype has a handful of counts. V usage is TRBV7-3 and J usage is TRBJ2-3, with 8 nucleotides matching TRBD1. This CDR3 has 14 residues. V shed 7 bases, J shed 0 bases, and the junction held 3 bases outside the gene matches. From germline, CDR1 is SGHTA and CDR2 FQGTGA. The CDR3 bases are TGTGCCAGCAAGGACAGGGTTAGCACAGATACGCAGTATTTT. Translating it yields CASKDRVSTDTQYF.

This clonotype showed up just a few times. This rearrangement joins TRBV7-9 to TRBJ2-2; TRBD2 might be the D (6 bases). V lost 5 bases and J lost 6, with 19 bases in between. The CDR3 loop spans 16 amino acids. CDR1 and CDR2 from the germline V gene are SEHNR and FQNEAQ (reference sequence). The chain's CDR3 is CASSLTGAREAGELFF. The CDR3 nucleotides read TGTGCCAGCAGCCTGACCGGGGCGCGGGAAGCCGGGGAGCTGTTTTTT.

This chain uses TRBV9 with TRBJ1-5, with D possibly being TRBD1 (5 bases). Germline lookup yields CDR1 SGDLS and CDR2 YYNGEE. V was shortened by 4 bases and J by 6 bases, with 17 bases between the two germline ends. The CDR3 has 15 residues. The CDR3 loop is CASSLGTLPGQPQHF. DNA for the CDR3: TGTGCCAGCAGCCTCGGGACGTTGCCCGGTCAGCCCCAGCATTTT.

The chain joins TRBV5-1 to TRBJ1-1; D perhaps matches TRBD1 (6 bases). In germline, CDR1 is SGHRS, CDR2 YFSETQ. Trimming removed 4 bases from V and 5 bases from J, with 21 bases in between. The CDR3 runs 16 residues. CDR3 in DNA: TGCGCCAGCAGCGAGGGCGGGGGGGCAAGGCTGACTGAAGCTTTCTTT. This translates into CASSEGGGARLTEAFF. Full variable domain (rest looked up from reference TRBV5-1 and TRBJ1-1): KAGVTQTPRYLIKTRGQQVTLSCSPISGHRSVSWYQQTPGQGLQFLFEYFSETQRNKGNFPGRFSGRQFSNSRSEMNVSTLELGDSALYLCASSEGGGARLTEAFFGQGTRLTVV.

In its sample, this clonotype was seen many times. This chain uses TRBV9 with TRBJ2-3; 8 bases are a match to TRBD2. CDR1 and CDR2 (germline): SGDLS, YYNGEE. After removal of 0 bases from V and 1 base from J, the junction contained 4 bases not matched to a gene. The CDR3 consists of 16 residues. CDR3 bases: TGTGCCAGCAGCGTAGGAGGTAGCGGGGGCACAGATACGCAGTATTTT. Translated, it gives CASSVGGSGGTDTQYF.

This clonotype was counted many times. The J gene is TRBJ2-5, the V gene TRBV9; a possible D gene is TRBD2 (6 bases). V gave up 6 bases and J gave up 4 bases, with 19 bases separating them. Germline values: CDR1 SGDLS, CDR2 YYNGEE. This CDR3 region has 15 residues. CDR3 in amino acids: CASTSLGLKGETQYF. CDR3 nucleotide sequence: TGTGCCAGCACTTCCCTTGGACTAAAGGGAGAGACCCAGTACTTC.

The rearrangement links TRBV5-4 to TRBJ2-1; 8 bases are shared with TRBD2. V trimming: 7 bases; J trimming: 14 bases; junction bases outside the gene matches: 14. The CDR3 is 13 amino acids. Germline CDR1 is SGHNT and CDR2 is YYREEE (reference sequence). The CDR3 region has the DNA TGTGCCAGCGGCCCGGGGCGGGAGGCCCTGGAGTTCTTC. Its translation: CASGPGREALEFF.

This chain links TRBV10-2 with TRBJ2-7; D might be TRBD1 (6 bases). Germline CDR1 and CDR2: WSHSY and SAAADI. CDR3 size: 14 residues. Trimming left V 6 bases short and J 6 bases short, with 18 bases between. The CDR3 is CASREQGIRGEQYF. CDR3 sequence (DNA): TGCGCCAGCAGGGAACAGGGAATCAGGGGCGAGCAGTACTTC.

In its sample, this clonotype was seen many times. This chain uses TRBV7-2 with TRBJ2-7; D is tentatively TRBD1 or TRBD2 (5 bases each). The length of the CDR3 is 13 residues. Trimming took 2 bases from V and 2 from J, leaving 7 bases between them. Germline V lookup: CDR1 SGHTA, CDR2 FQGNSA. The CDR3 DNA reads as TGTGCCAGCAGCTTAAGGGACGCCTACGAGCAGTACTTC. As protein: CASSLRDAYEQYF.

This clonotype showed up many times. The V gene is TRBV5-6, the J gene TRBJ2-7; 7 bases match TRBD1. The J segment lost 5 bases and the V segment lost 3 bases, leaving 5 bases of the junction unmatched. Germline V gene lookup returns CDR1 SGHDT and CDR2 YYEEEE. The CDR3 is made up of 13 amino acids. The CDR3 region has the DNA TGTGCCAGCAGCTCGACAGGGATCAACGAGCAGTACTTC. This codes for CASSSTGINEQYF.

This rearrangement joins TRBV19 to TRBJ1-2; 7 nucleotides match TRBD1. The CDR3 contains 14 residues. Trimming cost V 4 bases and J 3 bases; bases outside gene matches: 5. Per the germline V gene, CDR1 is LNHDA and CDR2 is SQIVND (reference sequence). This CDR3 reads CASSTGTEDYGYTF. CDR3 bases: TGTGCCAGTAGTACCGGGACAGAGGACTATGGCTACACCTTC.

The sample holds many counts of this clonotype. The gene calls are TRBV29-1 and TRBJ1-1; weak D call: TRBD1 (5 bases). Germline lookup yields CDR1 SQVTM and CDR2 ANQGSEA. The CDR3 has 15 residues. The V and J ends lost 3 bases and 10 bases respectively, with 24 bases between them. The CDR3 loop is CSVDRRGGRVPGAFF. CDR3 nucleotides: TGCAGCGTTGATCGGAGGGGAGGGCGGGTTCCAGGAGCTTTCTTT.